A single sample is the source of the 10 T cell receptor beta chains below, sequenced in a study of cytomegalovirus exposure and HLA in healthy donors. A multiplex PCR was run with 60 Vbeta primers and 13 Jbeta primers. Generated by immunoSEQ multiplex PCR, the TCRdb table keeps only in-frame clones and is missing some. The table records nearly 200,000 clones, 82% of them present only once. Specimen: PBMCs. These receptors all stem from a boy aged 2 to 9 in good health and CMV-seronegative.

This chain connects TRBV10-1 to TRBJ1-1, with a possible D match to TRBD1 (6 bases). V was shortened by 8 bases and J by 5 bases, with 21 bases between the two germline ends. The CDR3 is 15 amino acids. Per germline, CDR1 WNHNN and CDR2 SYGVQD (reference sequence). CDR3 DNA: TGCGCCAGCTGCTTTAAGGATACAGGGTTAACTGAAGCTTTCTTT. It specifies CASCFKDTGLTEAFF.

The V call is TRBV6-1, the J call TRBJ2-5; 8 positions match TRBD1. Unmatched junction bases numbered 3, after V lost 7 bases and J lost 2 bases. The CDR3 consists of 13 residues. Per germline, CDR1 MNHNS and CDR2 SASEGT. The CDR3 sequence is CASKGDRQETQYF. The CDR3 nucleotides are TGTGCCAGCAAGGGGGACAGGCAAGAGACCCAGTACTTC.

V and J are TRBV18 and TRBJ2-5, with 8 bases lining up with TRBD2. The CDR3 loop spans 14 amino acids. The V gene's germline CDR1 is KGHSH and CDR2 LQKENI. V gave up 5 bases and J gave up 3 bases; unmatched junction bases: 5. The DNA of the CDR3 is TGTGCCAGCTCATCAAAGCGGGGGAAAGAGACCCAGTACTTC. This codes for CASSSKRGKETQYF.

The chain links TRBV5-4 to TRBJ2-6; weak D call: TRBD1 (5 bases). This CDR3 is built from 16 residues. V was clipped by 0 bases and J by 2 bases, with 9 bases between them. Germline V gene data show CDR1 as SGHNT and CDR2 as YYREEE (reference sequence). CDR3 coding DNA: TGTGCCAGCAGCTTGGCCAGGGATGCTGGGGCCAACGTCCTGACTTTC. Translation: CASSLARDAGANVLTF.

The chain is built from TRBV20-1 and TRBJ1-1; a possible D gene is TRBD1 (5 bases). Germline V gene sequence: CDR1 DFQATT, CDR2 SNEGSKA (reference sequence). This CDR3 region has 11 residues. The CDR3 nucleotides read TGCAGCCAACAGGAGTACACTGAAGCTTTCTTT. Amino acids: CSQQEYTEAFF.

This clone has just a few counts. The CDR3 region has the DNA TGTGCCAGTAGTGCCAATACAGGGAACTATGGCTACACCTTC. Encoded protein: CASSANTGNYGYTF. This chain joins TRBV19 and TRBJ1-2; perhaps TRBD1 as D (6 bases). The CDR3 totals 14 residues. V lost 5 bases, J lost 2 bases, and 12 bases lay in between. CDR1 LNHDA and CDR2 SQIVND come from the germline V gene (reference sequence).

This chain uses TRBV7-9 with TRBJ2-2, with 9 positions matching TRBD2. The CDR3 consists of 14 residues. The trim removed 8 bases at V and 6 bases at J, leaving 7 bases unmatched. Germline V gene data show CDR1 as SEHNR and CDR2 as FQNEAQ (reference sequence). CDR3 nucleotides: TGTGCCAGCCGAAGGACTAGCGCTGCCGGGGAGCTGTTTTTT. Its protein product is CASRRTSAAGELFF.

This chain joins TRBV4-2 and TRBJ1-2, with D perhaps matching TRBD1 (5 bases). The CDR3 sequence is 16 residues long. CDR1 and CDR2 from the germline V gene are LGHNA and YNFKEQ. V was shortened by 1 base and J by 8 bases, with 20 bases between the two germline ends. The CDR3 DNA sequence: TGTGCCAGCAGCCAAGCAGATGACAGTAGAGGCCGAGGCTACACCTTC. This codes for CASSQADDSRGRGYTF.

This chain uses TRBV7-9 with TRBJ2-3, with D possibly matching TRBD2 (6 bases). The CDR3 is 15 amino acids. CDR1 is SEHNR, CDR2 FQNEAQ, per germline (reference sequence). Trimming shortened V by 3 bases and J by 1 base, and 11 bases separated the two germline ends. The chain's CDR3 is CASSFHASGTDTQYF. CDR3 DNA: TGTGCCAGCAGCTTTCACGCTAGCGGCACAGATACGCAGTATTTT.

Here the CDR3 reads CASSRGNEQFF. CDR3 DNA: TGTGCCAGCTCAAGGGGGAATGAGCAGTTCTTC. The V call is TRBV18, the J call TRBJ2-1, with a possible D match to TRBD1 (6 bases). Trimming took 5 bases from V and 7 from J, leaving 6 bases between them. The CDR3 has 11 residues. Germline CDR1 and CDR2: KGHSH and LQKENI.